What follows is one TCR beta chain and its context. These data belong to a study of T cell changes during pregnancy in multiple sclerosis. V shed 2 bases and J shed 3 bases, with 12 bases lying between them. Germline V gene sequence: CDR1 SGHRS, CDR2 YFSETQ. The CDR3 spans 15 residues. Measured with immunoSEQ multiplex PCR; TCRdb has only the in-frame clones, and not every one. The sample records fewer than 90,000 clones, 90% to 95% being singletons. This receptor was obtained from a female donor in good health, enrolled as a control in a pregnancy study. This specimen was peripheral blood, taken in the third trimester of pregnancy. The chain links TRBV5-1 to TRBJ2-1; possibly TRBD2 for D (6 bases). The chain's CDR3 is CASSFSGGGYNEQFF. CDR3 in DNA: TGCGCCAGCAGCTTTTCCGGGGGAGGCTACAATGAGCAGTTCTTC. Looking up the rest from reference TRBV5-1 and TRBJ2-1 gives the full variable domain: KAGVTQTPRYLIKTRGQQVTLSCSPISGHRSVSWYQQTPGQGLQFLFEYFSETQRNKGNFPGRFSGRQFSNSRSEMNVSTLELGDSALYLCASSFSGGGYNEQFFGPGTRLTVL.